The rows below give T cell receptor beta chains drawn from one sample of a study of tumor and adjacent non-tumor tissue in lung cancer. One entry per CDR3 protein results from TCRdb running MiXCR on the multiplex PCR reads. Of 60,000 to 90,000 distinct CDR3 sequences in the sample, roughly 80% were seen once. The sequenced sample was lung tumor tissue. The receptors were gathered from a woman aged 45-59 years with non-small cell lung cancer. Both conserved end residues are part of each CDR3. The D gene is left open where the match is weak. Clone size is stated in some rows and not others, as once, few, many or a class when expanded.

v_gene	d_gene	j_gene	abundance	CDR3nt	CDR3aa
TRBV28	.	TRBJ2-1	.	TGTACCAGCAAAGGATTTTCTGAGCAGTTCTTC	CTSKGFSEQFF
TRBV4-1	.	TRBJ2-1	.	TGCGCCAGCAGCCGAGGGGTAGCGGAAGAGTATTACAATGAGCAGTTCTTC	CASSRGVAEEYYNEQFF
TRBV29-1	.	TRBJ2-3	.	TGCAGCGTTCTGCATCGTACACAGTATTTT	CSVLHRTQYF
TRBV20-1	TRBD1	TRBJ2-2	.	TGCAATACTAGATCCGGGACAGGGGGGACCTGGGAGCTGTTTTTT	CNTRSGTGGTWELFF
TRBV4-2	.	TRBJ2-7	.	TGTGCCAGCAGCTCCCACTACAAGCACTACTTC	CASSSHYKHYF
TRBV11-2	.	TRBJ2-7	.	TGTGCCAGTAGCTTAACGTGGGGGAGTTCCTACGAGCGGTACTTC	CASSLTWGSSYERYF
TRBV29-1	.	TRBJ2-1	.	TGCAGCGTTGAGGAAAGAGGGCGGGAGCAGTTCTTC	CSVEERGREQFF
TRBV29-1	TRBD1	TRBJ1-4	.	TGTAGCGTATCCGGGACAGGGAACGAAAAACTGTTTTTT	CSVSGTGNEKLFF
TRBV20-1	.	TRBJ2-7	.	TGCAGTGCTAGGTTCTCTGGGGGCGCGGGCTACGAGCAGTACTTC	CSARFSGGAGYEQYF
TRBV4-1	TRBD1	TRBJ1-5	.	TGCGCCAGCAGCCAAGTGACAGGGAGCAATCAGCCCCTGTATTTT	CASSQVTGSNQPLYF
TRBV10-2	TRBD2	TRBJ2-1	.	TGCGTCAGCAGTGAGTTCCGGGGCGGACTAGCAGGTGGGGATGAGCGGTTCTTC	CVSSEFRGGLAGGDERFF
TRBV6-6	.	TRBJ2-7	.	TGTGCCAGTAGTGGGGGGCTCGAGACGAAAGAGCAGTACTTC	CASSGGLETKEQYF
TRBV6-1	.	TRBJ2-7	once	TGTGCCAGCAGTGTCGAGGGGCTACATTGCTATGAGCAGTACTTC	CASSVEGLHCYEQYF
TRBV20-1	TRBD2	TRBJ2-7	many	TGCAGTGCCTCGGGACTAGCGGGAAAAGGGTACTCCTACGAGCAGTACTTC	CSASGLAGKGYSYEQYF
TRBV5-6	.	TRBJ2-7	many	TGTGCCAGCAGCTTGGATGCTACCTACGAGCAGTACTTC	CASSLDATYEQYF
TRBV4-2	.	TRBJ2-7	.	TGTACCAGCAGCCATGCAGTTGAGGCAGTCCCCTACGAGCAGTACTTC	CTSSHAVEAVPYEQYF
TRBV11-2	.	TRBJ2-3	medium-sized	TGTGCCAGCAGCTCTAAACAGGATAGCACAGATACGCAGTATTTT	CASSSKQDSTDTQYF
TRBV29-1	.	TRBJ2-3	medium-sized	TGCAGCGTTAAGCAGGGTAGCACAGATACGCAGTATTTT	CSVKQGSTDTQYF
TRBV6-2/TRBV6-3	TRBD1	TRBJ2-1	.	TGTGCCAGCAGCCCCCGGGACAGCCCCTACAATGAGCAGTTTTTC	CASSPRDSPYNEQFF
TRBV20-1	.	TRBJ1-1	.	TGCAGTGCTAGATTAGCGAGGCCCACCGGCACTGAAGCTATCTTT	CSARLARPTGTEAIF
TRBV5-1	.	TRBJ1-1	.	TGCGCCAACAGCCTCGGACAGCTGAACACTGAAGCTTCCTTT	CANSLGQLNTEASF
TRBV29-1	.	TRBJ1-1	.	TGCAGCACCCCACCGGGGCTCATTGACACTGAAGCTTTCTTT	CSTPPGLIDTEAFF
TRBV12-3/TRBV12-4	TRBD2	TRBJ2-3	.	TGTGCCAGCAGTTCAGGTAGCGGGAGTCTCACACATACGCAGTATTTT	CASSSGSGSLTHTQYF
TRBV12-5	TRBD2	TRBJ2-1	.	TGTGCTAGTGGTGTGACGCTAGCGGGAGGCAATGAGCAGTTCTTC	CASGVTLAGGNEQFF
TRBV12-3/TRBV12-4	TRBD1	TRBJ1-1	medium-sized	TGTGCCAGCAGGTACAGGGGGATTGACACTGAAGCTTTCTTT	CASRYRGIDTEAFF
TRBV4-1	TRBD1	TRBJ1-2	.	TGCGCCAGCAGCCAGAGGCAGGGGGCCTGGTCTAATGGCTACACCTTC	CASSQRQGAWSNGYTF
TRBV6-5	.	TRBJ1-2	.	TGTGTCAGCAGCGGGCCAGGGTGGGGCTATGGCTACACCTTC	CVSSGPGWGYGYTF
TRBV20-1	.	TRBJ2-7	.	TGCAGTGCTAGAGTGGTGGAGACCTACCAGCAGTACTTC	CSARVVETYQQYF
TRBV6-1	.	TRBJ1-1	.	TGTGCCAGCGGTTTGGTGAGAATTGAGGCTTTCTTT	CASGLVRIEAFF
TRBV6-5	.	TRBJ1-2	.	TGTGCCAGTAGTTATTCGCGTCAGGGGAATGGCTACACCTTC	CASSYSRQGNGYTF
TRBV6-5	.	TRBJ2-1	many	TGTGCCAGCAGTTACTCGCGCCAGCGGGCCCTTGAGCAGTTCTTC	CASSYSRQRALEQFF
TRBV11-2	.	TRBJ2-5	.	TGTACCAGCAGCTTAAACGGAGTTCAAGAGGCCCGGTACTTC	CTSSLNGVQEARYF
TRBV5-1	.	TRBJ1-1	once	TGCGCCAGCAGCCTCGGACAGCTGAACACTGAAGCTTGCTTT	CASSLGQLNTEACF
TRBV6-5	.	TRBJ2-1	.	TGTGTCAGCAGTACGTACTTAGATCGGGACGAGCAGTTCTTC	CVSSTYLDRDEQFF
TRBV4-2	.	TRBJ1-1	.	TGTGCCAGCAGCCGCCCCAACAGGGTCTTGAACACTGAAGCTTTCTTT	CASSRPNRVLNTEAFF
TRBV11-2	.	TRBJ2-3	.	TGTGCCAGCAGCTTACATAGGGGAGATACGCACTATTTT	CASSLHRGDTHYF
TRBV6-1	.	TRBJ1-5	.	TGTGCCAGCAGCCTCCCTAGGGGCCTCGAGAATCAGCCCCACCATTTT	CASSLPRGLENQPHHF
TRBV4-2	.	TRBJ1-5	.	TGTGCCAGTAGCCAAGACCTCACTAGCAATCAGCCCCAGCGTTTC	CASSQDLTSNQPQRF
TRBV11-2	.	TRBJ2-7	.	TGTGTCGACAGCTTAGTAACCGGGACGTACGAGCAGTACTTC	CVDSLVTGTYEQYF
TRBV6-6	.	TRBJ1-3	.	TGTGCCAGGAGTGAAGGGATTTCTGGAAACACCGTATATTTT	CARSEGISGNTVYF
TRBV11-2	.	TRBJ2-1	many	TGTGCCAGCAGCTTAGAAGTGGCCAATGAGCAGTTCTTC	CASSLEVANEQFF
TRBV5-1	TRBD2	TRBJ2-2	many	TGCGCCAGCAGCTACAGCCTCGGGACTAGCGGCACCGGGGAGCTGTTTTTT	CASSYSLGTSGTGELFF
TRBV4-2	TRBD2	TRBJ2-1	.	TGTGCCACCAGTCAAGACGCGGGAGGGCCCAATGAGCAGTTCTTC	CATSQDAGGPNEQFF
TRBV29-1	.	TRBJ2-1	.	TGCAGCATTGTAGATCCGAATAGGCGGACCTACAATGAGCAGCTCTTC	CSIVDPNRRTYNEQLF
TRBV11-1	TRBD2	TRBJ2-1	.	TGTGCCAGCAGCTCAGGACTATCGGGGGGGTTGCAGTCCTTC	CASSSGLSGGLQSF
TRBV5-4	TRBD2	TRBJ2-7	.	TGTGCCTGCAGTTTTACCGGACTAGCGGGAGTCTACGAGCAGTACTTC	CACSFTGLAGVYEQYF
TRBV20-1	.	TRBJ1-5	few	TGCAGTGCTAGAGATAGTTGGGTCCAGCCCCATCATTTT	CSARDSWVQPHHF
TRBV11-3	TRBD1	TRBJ2-4	large	TGTGCCAGCAGCTCAACAGGGGAAGGGGGCATTCAGTACTTC	CASSSTGEGGIQYF
TRBV7-9	.	TRBJ1-5	.	TGTACCAGCAGCTCGCAGGGGTACAATCAGCCCCAACATTTT	CTSSSQGYNQPQHF
TRBV11-2	TRBD1	TRBJ1-2	.	TGTGCCTGCAGCTTAGAGGGGGCCAGTGGCGGTGGCTACACCTTC	CACSLEGASGGGYTF
TRBV29-1	TRBD1	TRBJ1-1	.	TGCAGCGGAGCCGGGACAGGGAACACTGAGGCTTTATTT	CSGAGTGNTEALF
TRBV11-2	.	TRBJ2-5	.	TGTGTCAGCAGCTTATCCAGGTTGGAGACTCAGTATTTC	CVSSLSRLETQYF
TRBV6-1	.	TRBJ2-5	.	TGTGCCAACAGCCGAAGCGAGGCGGGGTGGGGTCAAGAGACCCAGTACTTC	CANSRSEAGWGQETQYF
TRBV4-1	.	TRBJ1-3	.	TGCGCCAGCTCTTCGGGCGGGGGGCCTTTATCTGGAAACGCCATATATTTT	CASSSGGGPLSGNAIYF